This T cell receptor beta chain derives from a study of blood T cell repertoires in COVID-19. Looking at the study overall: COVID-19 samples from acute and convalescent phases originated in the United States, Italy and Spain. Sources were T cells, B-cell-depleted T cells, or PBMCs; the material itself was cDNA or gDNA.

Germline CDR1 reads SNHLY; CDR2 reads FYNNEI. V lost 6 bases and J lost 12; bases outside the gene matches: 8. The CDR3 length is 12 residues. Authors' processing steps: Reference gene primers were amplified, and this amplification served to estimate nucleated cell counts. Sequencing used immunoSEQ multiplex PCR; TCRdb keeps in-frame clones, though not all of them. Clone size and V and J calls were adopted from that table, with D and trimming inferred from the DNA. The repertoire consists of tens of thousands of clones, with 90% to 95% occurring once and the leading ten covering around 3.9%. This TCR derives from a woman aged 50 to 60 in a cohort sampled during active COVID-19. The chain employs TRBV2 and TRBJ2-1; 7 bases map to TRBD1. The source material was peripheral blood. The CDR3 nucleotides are TGTGCCAGCAGGGTTACGACAGGGACGCAGTTCTTC. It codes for CASRVTTGTQFF.